A selection of T cell receptor beta chains follows, all from one sample in a study of cytomegalovirus exposure and HLA in healthy donors. TCRdb's table, derived via immunoSEQ multiplex PCR, lists solely in-frame clones and lacks some. Of approximately 82,000 clones listed, roughly four fifths were seen once; the top ten hold about 6%. Specimen: PBMCs. The receptors shown here come from a woman aged 50 to 60 in good health and CMV-seropositive. The CDR3 runs from the conserved cysteine through the conserved F or W. D genes are given only for firm matches. Rows may omit the clone size; those that give it use once, few, many or a size class.

j_call d_call clone_size v_call cdr3_nt cdr3_aa
TRBJ1-5 - many TRBV7-8 TGTGCCAGCAGCGAATCGTCATCGAGGGGCAATCAGCCCCAGCATTTT CASSESSSRGNQPQHF
TRBJ2-1 TRBD2 - TRBV28 TGTGCCAGCCCCCCCCCGGGACTAGCGGGAAGGAGCTCCTACAATGAGCAGTTCTTC CASPPPGLAGRSSYNEQFF
TRBJ2-5 TRBD1 - TRBV30 TGTGCCTGGAGTGGGGACAGGGCCGGGGAGCAGTACTTC CAWSGDRAGEQYF
TRBJ1-1 TRBD1 medium-sized TRBV2 TGTGCCAGCAGGGGACAGGGTGCATCTCAAGCTTTCTTT CASRGQGASQAFF
TRBJ2-1 TRBD2 - TRBV9 TGTGCCAGCAGCAGGCGAGGCGGGAGCCCGACCGCTGACTCATACAATGAGCAGTTCTTC CASSRRGGSPTADSYNEQFF
TRBJ1-5 - - TRBV10-3 TGTGCCATCAGTGACGTCAGCAATCAGCCCCAGCATTTT CAISDVSNQPQHF
TRBJ1-1 - - TRBV2 TGTGCCAGCAGTGAACAGGGGTGGGGGGCTTTCTTT CASSEQGWGAFF
TRBJ2-5 - - TRBV29-1 TGCAGCCTACTGCAGGGTGAGACCCAGTACTTC CSLLQGETQYF
TRBJ1-5 - - TRBV7-7 TGTGCTAGCAGCCCTCGAGGGGGGGTTAGCAATCAGCCCCAGCATTTT CASSPRGGVSNQPQHF
TRBJ1-2 - - TRBV28 TGTGCCAGCAGAACCAGCGCATCTAACTATGGCTACACCTTC CASRTSASNYGYTF
TRBJ1-1 TRBD1 once TRBV6-1 TGTGCCAGCAGTTCTTCCGCAGGGGGCACCACTGAAGCTTTCTTT CASSSSAGGTTEAFF
TRBJ1-2 - - TRBV4-1 TGCGCCAGCAGCCAGAACCCGGAGGGATTAGGGATTGGCTACACCTTC CASSQNPEGLGIGYTF
TRBJ1-5 - - TRBV10-3 TGTGCCATCAGTGAGTCTGTAGGGGGTATTCGACAGCCCCAGCATTTT CAISESVGGIRQPQHF
TRBJ1-5 - - TRBV4-1 TGCGCCAGCAGCCAAGTCCAGATCAATCAGCCCCAGCATTTT CASSQVQINQPQHF
TRBJ1-5 - - TRBV5-5 TGTGCCAGCAGCTTGGCCGGCAGGGGTGGCAATCAGCCCCAGCATTTT CASSLAGRGGNQPQHF
TRBJ2-7 - - TRBV29-1 TGCAGCGTCGGATCCGCCGGGACAAGATACGAGCAGTACTTC CSVGSAGTRYEQYF
TRBJ2-1 - - TRBV28 TGTGCCAGCAGCTCCCCAGGGTGGAGTCGGAATGAGCAGTTCTTC CASSSPGWSRNEQFF
TRBJ2-3 - - TRBV7-3 TGTGCCAGCAGCCTCAGTCCCGGAGCGAGAGCGCAGTATTTT CASSLSPGARAQYF
TRBJ1-1 - once TRBV15 TGTGCCACCAGCAGAGGACAGGAGCAGAACACTGAAGCTTTCTTT CATSRGQEQNTEAFF
TRBJ2-7 - - TRBV5-6 TGTGCCAGCAGCCGGACTACCTACTACGAGCAGTACTTC CASSRTTYYEQYF
TRBJ2-7 TRBD2 - TRBV5-4 TGTGCCAGCAGCTTGGCGGGAGGCGCCTACGAGCAGTACTTC CASSLAGGAYEQYF